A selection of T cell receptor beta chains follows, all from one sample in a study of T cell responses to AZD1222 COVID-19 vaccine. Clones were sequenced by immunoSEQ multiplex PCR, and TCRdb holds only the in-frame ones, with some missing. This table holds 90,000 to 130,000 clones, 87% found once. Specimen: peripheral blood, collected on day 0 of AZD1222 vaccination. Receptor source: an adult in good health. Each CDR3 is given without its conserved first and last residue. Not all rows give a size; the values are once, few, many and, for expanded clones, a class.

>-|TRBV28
ASSPRGSSYEQY
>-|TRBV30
AWSLISNYGYT
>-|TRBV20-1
SASTGPGVGEAF
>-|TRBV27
ASSLFRGNTEAF
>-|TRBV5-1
ASSLALGSAETQY
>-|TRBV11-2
ASSFNEQY
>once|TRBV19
ASTLLAGSPNEQF
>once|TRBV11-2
ASSTYRLEQY
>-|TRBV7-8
ASSSTANSPLH
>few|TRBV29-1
SVEESGGNQPQH
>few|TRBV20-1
SASVNRRNSPLH
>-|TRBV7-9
ASSRGRTGGSEQY
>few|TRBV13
ASSTWTGGGYGYT
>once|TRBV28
ASTSGGGNTEAF
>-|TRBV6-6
ASSPRWESTDTQY
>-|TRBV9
ASSLAAENTEAF
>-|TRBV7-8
ASSLEGAQPQH
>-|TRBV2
ASSADRGSYGYT
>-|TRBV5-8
ASSLEPGVTDEQF
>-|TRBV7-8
ASSLGSPSYEQY
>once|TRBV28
ASSPPTSGYEQY
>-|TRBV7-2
ASSLSILGNSPLH
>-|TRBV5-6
ASSLTGDREKLF
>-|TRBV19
ASSYSPGVPETQY
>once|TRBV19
ASSLGLLTDTQY
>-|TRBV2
ASSGQGVYGYT
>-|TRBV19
ASSPREGNNNEQF
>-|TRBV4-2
ASSQPGLAGADTQY
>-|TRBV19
ASSISPRITYGYT
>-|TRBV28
ASSLLFYSNQPQH
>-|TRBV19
ASRTQLAGEYEQY
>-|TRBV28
ASSSDGHSNQPQH
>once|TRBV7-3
ASSLTSGVSETQY
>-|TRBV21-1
ARTLEAF
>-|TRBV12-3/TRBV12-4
ASSFKGNTEAF
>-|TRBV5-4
ASSPGRGQETQY
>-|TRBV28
ASSLVGRGTDTQY
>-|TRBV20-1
SPREQNEDEQY
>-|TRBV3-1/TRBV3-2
ASSQRDRDTEAF
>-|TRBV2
ASSERAPNTEAF
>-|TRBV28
ASSSYRSGNTIY
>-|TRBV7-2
ASSLPRGGVETQY
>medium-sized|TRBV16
ASSQWPLVRGARYSNQPQH
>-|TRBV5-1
ASSLVYTNTGELF
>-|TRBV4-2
ASSQELGSGRDNEQF
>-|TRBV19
ASSSRYEQY
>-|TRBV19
ASTLTGGKQPQH
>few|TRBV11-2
ASSVRTGDNTEAF
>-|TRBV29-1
SVRIRWGNNEQF
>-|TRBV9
ASSVDASGNTIY
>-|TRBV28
ASTPSGFNEGYT
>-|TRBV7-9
ASSKTRAVI
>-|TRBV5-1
ASSLRQGVDTQY
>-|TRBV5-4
ASSLGSRSPLH